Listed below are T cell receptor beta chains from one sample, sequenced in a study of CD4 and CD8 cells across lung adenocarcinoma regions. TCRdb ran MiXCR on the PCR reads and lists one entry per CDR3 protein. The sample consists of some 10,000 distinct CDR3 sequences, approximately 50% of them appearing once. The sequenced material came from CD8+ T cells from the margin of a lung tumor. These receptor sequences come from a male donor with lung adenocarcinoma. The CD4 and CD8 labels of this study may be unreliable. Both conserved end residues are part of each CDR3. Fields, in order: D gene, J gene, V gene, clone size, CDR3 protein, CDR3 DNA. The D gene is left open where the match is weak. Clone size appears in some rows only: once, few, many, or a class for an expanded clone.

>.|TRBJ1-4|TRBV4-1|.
CASSQDLTGTGNEKLFF
TGCGCCAGCAGCCAAGATTTGACCGGGACTGGAAATGAAAAACTGTTTTTT
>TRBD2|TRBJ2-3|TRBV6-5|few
CASSYSGRSTDTQYF
TGTGCCAGCAGCTACAGCGGGAGGAGCACAGATACGCAGTATTTT
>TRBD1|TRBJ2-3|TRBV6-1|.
CASSSGQGHTDTQYF
TGTGCCAGCAGTAGCGGACAGGGACACACAGATACGCAGTATTTT
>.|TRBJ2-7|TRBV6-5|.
CASSYAPTRGYEQYF
TGTGCCAGCAGTTACGCCCCTACTAGGGGATACGAGCAGTACTTC
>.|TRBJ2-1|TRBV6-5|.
CASSYATGAYNEQFF
TGTGCCAGCAGTTACGCGACAGGAGCCTACAATGAGCAGTTCTTC
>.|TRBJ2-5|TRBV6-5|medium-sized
CASSYGGMGETQYF
TGTGCCAGCAGTTACGGAGGGATGGGGGAGACCCAGTACTTC
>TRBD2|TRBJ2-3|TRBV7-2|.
CASSLFGLAGGNEDTQYF
TGTGCCAGCAGCTTATTTGGACTAGCGGGGGGTAATGAGGATACGCAGTATTTT
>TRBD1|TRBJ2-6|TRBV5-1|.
CASQGGQGTGANVLTF
TGCGCCAGCCAGGGGGGACAGGGGACTGGGGCCAACGTCCTGACTTTC
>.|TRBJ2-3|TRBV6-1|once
CASSEAGLGVRDMQYF
TGTGCCAGCAGTGAAGCGGGGCTGGGGGTCAGAGATATGCAGTATTTT
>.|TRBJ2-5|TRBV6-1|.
CASSVHQETQYF
TGTGCCAGCAGCGTCCATCAGGAGACCCAGTACTTC
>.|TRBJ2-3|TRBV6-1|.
CASGGRAVGTGEQYF
TGTGCCAGCGGCGGCCGGGCTGTGGGGACCGGGGAGCAGTATTTT
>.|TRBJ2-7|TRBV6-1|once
CAGRGGGEPDTQYF
TGTGCGGGCAGAGGGGGGGGAGAGCCAGATACGCAGTACTTC
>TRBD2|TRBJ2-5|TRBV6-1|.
CAFSGEGETQYF
TGTGCTTTTAGCGGGGAGGGAGAGACCCAGTACTTC
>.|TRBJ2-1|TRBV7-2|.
CASSLGDYLNEQFF
TGTGCCAGCAGCTTAGGCGACTATTTGAATGAGCAGTTCTTC
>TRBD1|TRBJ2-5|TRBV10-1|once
CASSSGTGGKETQYF
TGCGCCAGCAGTAGCGGGACAGGGGGCAAAGAGACCCAGTACTTC
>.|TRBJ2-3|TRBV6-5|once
CAWRYWNTDMQYF
TGTGCCTGGAGGTACTGGAACACAGATATGCAGTATTTT
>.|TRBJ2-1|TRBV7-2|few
CASSRIGTESYEQFF
TGTGCCAGCAGTCGTATAGGGACCGAATCCTATGAGCAGTTCTTC
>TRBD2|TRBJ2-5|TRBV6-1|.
CASSQNSGMVGEQYF
TGTGCCAGCAGCCAAAATAGCGGGATGGTGGGGGAGCAGTACTTC